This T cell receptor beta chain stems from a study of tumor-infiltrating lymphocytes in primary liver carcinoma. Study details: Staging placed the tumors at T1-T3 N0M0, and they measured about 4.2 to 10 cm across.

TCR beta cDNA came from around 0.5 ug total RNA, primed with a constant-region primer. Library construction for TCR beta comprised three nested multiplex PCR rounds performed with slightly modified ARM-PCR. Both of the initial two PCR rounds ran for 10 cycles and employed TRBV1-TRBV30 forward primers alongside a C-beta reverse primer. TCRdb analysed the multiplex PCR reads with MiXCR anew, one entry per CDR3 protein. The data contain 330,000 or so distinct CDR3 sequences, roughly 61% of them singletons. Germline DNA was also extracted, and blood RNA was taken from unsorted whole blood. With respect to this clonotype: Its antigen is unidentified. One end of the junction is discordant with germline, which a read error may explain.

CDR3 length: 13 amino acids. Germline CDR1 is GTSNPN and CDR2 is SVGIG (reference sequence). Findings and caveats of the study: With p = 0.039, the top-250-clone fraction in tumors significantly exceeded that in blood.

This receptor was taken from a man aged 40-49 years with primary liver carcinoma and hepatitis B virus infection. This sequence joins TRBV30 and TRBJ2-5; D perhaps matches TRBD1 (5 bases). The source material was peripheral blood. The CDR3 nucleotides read TGTGCCTGGAGTGTACAGGCTCGAAAGACCCCGTACTTC. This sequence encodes CAWSVQARKTPYF.